This record concerns one T cell receptor (beta chain) sequence. Per germline, CDR1 SGHTA and CDR2 FQGNSA. The germline V and J ends were trimmed by 4 bases and 2 bases, with 6 bases remaining between them. The CDR3 spans 13 residues. The data stem from a study of blood T cell repertoires in COVID-19. Study in general: COVID-19 samples from acute and convalescent phases originated in the United States, Italy and Spain.

In the authors' workflow: The assay estimated nucleated cells by amplifying reference gene primers. Data came from immunoSEQ multiplex PCR; TCRdb stores just in-frame clones and leaves some out. V and J calls and clone size are those listed in that table; D and trimming were worked out from the DNA. The data contain some 61,000 clones, 70% to 90% of them singletons. The specimen sequenced was peripheral blood. The V gene is TRBV7-2, the J gene TRBJ2-1; D ambiguous. The sequence was collected from a man aged 55 to 70 with acute or convalescent COVID-19. CDR3 bases: TGTGCCAGCAGCTCCCGGGCCTACAATGAGCAGTTCTTC. It is translated as CASSSRAYNEQFF.